This T cell receptor (beta chain) was sequenced for a study of T cells in Graves' hyperthyroidism and ophthalmopathy. The wider study: Peripheral blood was obtained at initial diagnosis, preceding any treatment.

Amplification targeted TCR beta CDR3 regions from RNA transcripts. The TCR CDR3 first-round RT-PCR relied on the HTBI primer set. One entry per CDR3 protein, called by TCRdb with MiXCR from the multiplex PCR reads. The data show hundreds of thousands of distinct CDR3 sequences, 38% seen once. Subjects aged 18 to 65 presented with newly diagnosed hyperthyroidism of less than 2 months' duration. The diagnoses drew upon clinical symptoms, serum thyroxine and TRAb, thyroid ultrasound and orbital computed tomography. The PBMCs were taken from about 9.7 ml of fresh peripheral blood. CDR1 ENHRY and CDR2 SYGVKD come from the germline V gene. There are 16 residues in the CDR3. About this clonotype itself: One end of the junction varies from germline; a read error may be responsible.

The J gene is TRBJ1-6, the V gene TRBV10-3, with unresolved D. The sequenced sample consisted of blood. The receptor's source is a man younger than 35 with Graves' hyperthyroidism. Here the CDR3 reads CASSLLGGSSNSPLHF. In DNA, the CDR3 is TGTGCCAGCAGTTTATTGGGAGGGAGCTCGAATTCACCCCTCCACTTT.